This T cell receptor beta chain was sequenced in a study of T cell repertoires in ileal Crohn's disease. Study context: All patients had surgery for stricturing (about 60%) or penetrating (about 39%) disease. About half of patients got postoperative therapy: ten or so thiopurines, around 20 anti-TNF.

The repertoire was sequenced with immunoSEQ multiplex PCR; TCRdb's copy has only in-frame clones and lacks some. The sample lists 30,000 to 35,000 clones, about four fifths occurring once. Sequences were obtained from ileal tissue. This TCR came from an adult with Crohn's disease.

The CDR3 protein is CAWSAPGTENEKLFF. DNA of the CDR3: TGTGCCTGGAGTGCACCTGGGACAGAGAATGAAAAACTGTTTTTT. The chain joins TRBV30 to TRBJ1-4; 7 nucleotides align to TRBD1. Germline CDR1 is GTSNPN and CDR2 is SVGIG (reference sequence). The V gene end was trimmed by 1 base and the J gene end by 5 bases; junction bases not matched to a gene: 7. The length of the CDR3 is 15 residues. Combining the CDR3 with reference TRBV30 and TRBJ1-4 gives the whole variable domain SQTIHQWPATLVQPVGSPLSLECTVEGTSNPNLYWYRQAAGRGLQLLFYSVGIGQISSEVPQNLSASRPQDRQFILSSKKLLLSDSGFYLCAWSAPGTENEKLFFGSGTQLSVL.